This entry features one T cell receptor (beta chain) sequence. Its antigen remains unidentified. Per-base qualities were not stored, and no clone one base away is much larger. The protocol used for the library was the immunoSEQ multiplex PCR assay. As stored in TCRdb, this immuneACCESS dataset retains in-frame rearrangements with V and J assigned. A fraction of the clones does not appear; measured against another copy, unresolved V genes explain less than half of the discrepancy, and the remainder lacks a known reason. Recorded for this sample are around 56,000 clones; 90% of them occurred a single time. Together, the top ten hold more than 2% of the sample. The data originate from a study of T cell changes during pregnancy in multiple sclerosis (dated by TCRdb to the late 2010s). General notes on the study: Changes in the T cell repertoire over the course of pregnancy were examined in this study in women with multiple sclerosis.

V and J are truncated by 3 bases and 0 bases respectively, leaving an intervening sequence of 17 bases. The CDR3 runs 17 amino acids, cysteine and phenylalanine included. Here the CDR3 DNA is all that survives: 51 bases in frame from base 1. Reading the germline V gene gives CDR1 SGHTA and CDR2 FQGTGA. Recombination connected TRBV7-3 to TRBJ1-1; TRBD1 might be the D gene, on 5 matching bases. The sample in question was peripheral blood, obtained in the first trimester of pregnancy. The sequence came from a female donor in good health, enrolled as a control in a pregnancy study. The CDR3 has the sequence CASSLYAPGLMNTEAFF. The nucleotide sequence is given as TGTGCCAGCAGCTTGTACGCCCCAGGGCTTATGAACACTGAAGCTTTCTTT.